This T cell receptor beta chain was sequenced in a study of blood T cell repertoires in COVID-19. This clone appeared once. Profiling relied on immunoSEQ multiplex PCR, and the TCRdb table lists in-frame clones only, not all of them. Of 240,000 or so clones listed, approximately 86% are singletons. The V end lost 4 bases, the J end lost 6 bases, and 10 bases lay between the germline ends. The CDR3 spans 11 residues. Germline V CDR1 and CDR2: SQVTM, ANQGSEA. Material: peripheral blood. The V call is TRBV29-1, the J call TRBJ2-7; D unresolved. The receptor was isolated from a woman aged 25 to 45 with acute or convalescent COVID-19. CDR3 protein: CSVGASSEQYF. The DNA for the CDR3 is TGCAGCGTTGGGGCCTCCAGCGAGCAGTACTTC.